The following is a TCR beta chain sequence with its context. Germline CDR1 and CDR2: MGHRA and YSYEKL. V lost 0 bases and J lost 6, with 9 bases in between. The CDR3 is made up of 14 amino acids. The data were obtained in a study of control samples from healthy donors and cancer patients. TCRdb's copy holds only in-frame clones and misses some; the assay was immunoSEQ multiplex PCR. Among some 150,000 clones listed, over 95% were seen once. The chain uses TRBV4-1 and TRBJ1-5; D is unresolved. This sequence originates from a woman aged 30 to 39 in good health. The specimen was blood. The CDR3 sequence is CASSQDGGFQPQHF. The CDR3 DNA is TGCGCCAGCAGCCAAGATGGAGGGTTTCAGCCCCAGCATTTT.